What follows describes a single T cell receptor (beta chain). The sample comes from a study of blood T cell repertoires in COVID-19. Across the study: Acute-phase and convalescent COVID-19 samples originated in the United States, Italy and Spain. T cells, B-cell-depleted T cells, or PBMCs supplied cDNA or gDNA.

How the authors handled the data: Estimated nucleated cell counts came from reference gene primer amplification. Measured with immunoSEQ multiplex PCR; TCRdb has only the in-frame clones, and not every one. V and J calls and clone size are those listed in that table; D and trimming were worked out from the DNA. This sample yields hundreds of thousands of clones, of which around 85% are seen a single time; 4% to 5% belongs to the top ten. CDR3 size: 15 residues. V was cut by 2 bases and J by 2 bases, with 13 bases left in between. Germline V CDR1 and CDR2: MNHNY, SVGAGI (reference sequence). Material for sequencing was peripheral blood. The chain recombines TRBV6-6 with TRBJ2-7, with D perhaps matching TRBD1 (5 bases). The TCR was taken from a woman between 50 and 59 years old with active or convalescent COVID-19. The DNA for the CDR3 is TGTGCCAGCAGTTACACCTTAAGGGGAACCTACGAGCAGTACTTC. Its protein is CASSYTLRGTYEQYF.